The source of this T cell receptor beta chain is a study of T cell repertoires in cytomegalovirus infection. Study-wide findings and caveats: People with CMV and the relevant HLA were identified by cumulative public TCR beta family frequency. Clonotypes of TCR beta that were HLA-C-restricted and CMV-specific dominated the ex vivo response.

TCRdb reanalysed the reads using MiXCR and keeps one entry per CDR3 protein. The sample shows 300,000 to 400,000 distinct CDR3 sequences, 20% to 25% of them seen only once. To note about this clonotype: Antigen: not known.

This CDR3 is 16 amino acids long. The J segment lost 5 bases and the V segment lost 2 bases, leaving 4 bases of the junction unmatched. Germline V gene data show CDR1 as KGHSH and CDR2 as LQKENI. The rearrangement uses TRBV18 and TRBJ2-3; 13 positions agree with TRBD2. The sequences come from cultured PBMCs, collected from culture after CMV antigen stimulation. The receptor's source is a human donor in good health (CMV status not recorded). Some clones in this sample may be carry-over from other donors' samples. CDR3 region: CASSPFTSGREDTQYF. The CDR3 DNA reads as TGTGCCAGCTCACCATTCACTAGCGGGAGGGAAGATACGCAGTATTTT.